The 27 T cell receptor beta chains given below trace back to one sample, sequenced in a study of cytomegalovirus exposure and HLA in healthy donors. It was with 60 Vbeta and 13 Jbeta primers that the PCR ran. Produced via immunoSEQ multiplex PCR; TCRdb's table is partial and in-frame only. The sample has 150,000 to 250,000 clones, 82% seen once. The sample comprised PBMCs. The source of these receptors is a boy aged 2 to 10 in good health and CMV-seronegative.

The chain recombines TRBV6-5 with TRBJ2-5; TRBD1 might be the D (8 bases). Germline-derived CDR1 and CDR2 are MNHEY and SVGAGI. The CDR3 consists of 15 residues. V was clipped by 0 bases and J by 7 bases, with 15 bases between them. CDR3 protein: CASSYSAGGGGTQYF. CDR3 in DNA: TGTGCCAGCAGTTACTCGGCAGGGGGCGGGGGGACCCAGTACTTC.

The genes are TRBV5-1 and TRBJ1-1; the D is unclear. V was clipped by 1 base and J by 0 bases, with 25 bases between them. The CDR3 length is 20 residues. CDR1 and CDR2 from the germline V gene are SGHRS and YFSETQ. CDR3 sequence (DNA): TGCGCCAGCAGCTTGTTTGGCGGAATGATCGCCCCCGAGCTGAACACTGAAGCTTTCTTT. Its translation: CASSLFGGMIAPELNTEAFF.

The V gene is TRBV2, the J gene TRBJ1-1; no firm D call. CDR3 length equals 11 residues. The V gene's germline CDR1 is SNHLY and CDR2 FYNNEI. The V end lost 8 bases, the J end lost 7 bases, and 11 bases lay between the germline ends. The CDR3 region is CASSSKFEAFF. The CDR3 DNA sequence: TGTGCCAGCTCTTCTAAGTTTGAAGCTTTCTTT.

This clone came up once. V and J are TRBV6-1 and TRBJ1-1; 8 bases are a match to TRBD1. Per germline, CDR1 MNHNS and CDR2 SASEGT. Trimming at V came to 6 bases and at J to 1 base, leaving 1 base not matched to a gene. This CDR3 has 13 amino acids. The CDR3 reads CASRGTGNTEAFF. Written as DNA, the CDR3 is TGTGCCAGCAGGGGGACAGGGAACACTGAAGCTTTCTTT.

In this sample, this clone turned up a few times. V usage is TRBV7-9 and J usage is TRBJ2-3; 9 bases are shared with TRBD2. The J segment lost 4 bases and the V segment lost 7 bases, leaving 6 bases of the junction unmatched. Germline lookup yields CDR1 SEHNR and CDR2 FQNEAQ (reference sequence). This CDR3 has 14 residues. The CDR3 region is CASTSAGGSDTQYF. The CDR3 DNA reads as TGTGCCAGCACCTCGGCGGGGGGGTCAGATACGCAGTATTTT.

The V call is TRBV6-6, the J call TRBJ2-1; 8 positions match TRBD2. Trimming took 0 bases from V and 7 from J; bases not matched to a gene: 8. The CDR3 contains 16 residues. CDR1 and CDR2 from the germline V gene are MNHNY and SVGAGI (reference sequence). The CDR3 protein is CASSYSPGGARNEQFF. Written as DNA, the CDR3 is TGTGCCAGCAGTTACTCGCCCGGGGGGGCCCGGAATGAGCAGTTCTTC.

The chain couples TRBV4-3 to TRBJ2-5, with D maybe TRBD1 (5 bases). CDR1 and CDR2 from the germline V gene are LGHNA and YSLEER. V lost 5 bases, J lost 1 base, and 17 bases lay in between. The CDR3 extends over 16 amino acids. The CDR3 DNA reads as TGCGCCAGCAGCTCCCAGGCTGACAGAGGCCAAGAGACCCAGTACTTC. Translation: CASSSQADRGQETQYF.

The gene calls are TRBV11-2 and TRBJ2-1, with 10 bases that match TRBD2. Per germline, CDR1 SGHAT and CDR2 FQNNGV. V dropped 1 base and J dropped 4; count of bases not matched to a gene: 4. CDR3 length equals 16 residues. The CDR3 loop reads CASSLGTSGPYNEQFF. The CDR3 DNA sequence: TGTGCCAGCAGCTTAGGGACTAGCGGCCCATACAATGAGCAGTTCTTC.

The rearrangement joins TRBV28 to TRBJ2-1; no clear D. The CDR3 runs 11 residues. V was clipped by 5 bases and J by 4 bases, with 3 bases between them. Germline-derived CDR1 and CDR2 are MDHEN and SYDVKM. The CDR3 protein is CASSRYNEQFF. In DNA, the CDR3 is TGTGCCAGCAGTCGTTACAATGAGCAGTTCTTC.

The chain couples TRBV11-2 to TRBJ2-7, with TRBD1 as a possible D gene (5 bases). Germline V gives CDR1 SGHAT, CDR2 FQNNGV. Trimming left V 2 bases short and J 4 bases short, with 6 bases between. The length of the CDR3 is 12 residues. As DNA, the CDR3 is TGTGCCAGCAGCTTAAGGGGTTACGAGCAGTACTTC. Protein product: CASSLRGYEQYF.

This chain connects TRBV5-1 to TRBJ1-2; D is uncertain. V was clipped by 4 bases and J by 6 bases, with 19 bases between them. Per germline, CDR1 SGHRS and CDR2 YFSETQ. This CDR3 is 15 amino acids long. Here the CDR3 reads CASSPIDLAGDGYTF. The CDR3 DNA follows: TGCGCCAGCAGCCCTATCGACCTTGCGGGAGATGGCTACACCTTC.

The genes are TRBV6-1 and TRBJ1-1; D remains ambiguous. This CDR3 contains 12 residues. V shed 6 bases and J shed 1 base, with 6 bases lying between them. Per germline, CDR1 MNHNS and CDR2 SASEGT. The CDR3 protein is CASSRWNTEAFF. CDR3 nucleotide sequence: TGTGCCAGCAGCCGGTGGAACACTGAAGCTTTCTTT.

The J gene is TRBJ2-1, the V gene TRBV30; D gene ambiguous. V lost 1 base, J lost 10 bases, and 11 bases lay in between. This CDR3 comprises 12 residues. Germline-derived CDR1 and CDR2 are GTSNPN and SVGIG (reference sequence). CDR3: CAWSESSEEQFF. The CDR3 coding sequence is TGTGCCTGGAGTGAATCCTCTGAGGAGCAGTTCTTC.

The V and J genes are TRBV2 and TRBJ2-5, with D possibly TRBD2 on 7 matching bases. CDR3 length: 14 amino acids. Germline V lookup: CDR1 SNHLY, CDR2 FYNNEI. V was cut by 8 bases and J by 2 bases, with 15 bases left in between. CDR3: CASGLEGGQETQYF. CDR3 in DNA: TGTGCCAGCGGACTAGAAGGGGGTCAAGAGACCCAGTACTTC.

The chain has TRBV4-2 and TRBJ2-1; 10 nucleotides match TRBD2. Germline CDR1 and CDR2: LGHNA and YNFKEQ. After removal of 0 bases from V and 3 bases from J, the junction contained 5 bases not matched to a gene. The CDR3 runs 17 residues. The CDR3 DNA reads as TGTGCCAGCAGCCAAGATAGCGGGGGGCAGTTCTACAATGAGCAGTTCTTC. Its protein is CASSQDSGGQFYNEQFF.

This CDR3 is CASSIKYGTAYGYTF. As DNA, the CDR3 is TGTGCCAGTAGTATAAAGTACGGGACAGCTTATGGCTACACCTTC. J is TRBJ1-2 and V is TRBV19, with TRBD1 matching over 7 bases. The V gene's germline CDR1 is LNHDA and CDR2 SQIVND (reference sequence). After removal of 2 bases from V and 5 bases from J, the junction contained 8 bases not matched to a gene. The CDR3 totals 15 residues. Full variable domain (remainder filled in from reference TRBV19 and TRBJ1-2): DGGITQSPKYLFRKEGQNVTLSCEQNLNHDAMYWYRQDPGQGLRLIYYSQIVNDFQKGDIAEGYSVSREKKESFPLTVTSAQKNPTAFYLCASSIKYGTAYGYTFGSGTRLTVV.

Here the CDR3 DNA reads TGTGCCAGCAGCCCGGGTGTAGAAGGCACTGAAGCTTTCTTT. Amino acid sequence: CASSPGVEGTEAFF. The V and J genes are TRBV4-2 and TRBJ1-1; no firm D call. Germline CDR1 and CDR2: LGHNA and YNFKEQ. Trimming pared 4 bases from V and 4 bases from J, leaving 13 bases between. The CDR3 consists of 14 residues.

The CDR3: CASSETALRDYGYTF. CDR3 sequence (DNA): TGTGCCAGCAGCGAGACAGCCCTTCGGGACTATGGCTACACCTTC. This chain uses TRBV9 with TRBJ1-2; weak D call: TRBD1 (5 bases). V lost 3 bases and J lost 3, with 15 bases in between. CDR3 size: 15 residues. Germline V CDR1 and CDR2: SGDLS, YYNGEE.

The chain links TRBV5-4 to TRBJ1-2, with 7 positions matching TRBD1. The CDR3 is 14 amino acids. Trimming took 5 bases from V and 8 from J; bases not matched to a gene: 12. Germline V CDR1 and CDR2: SGHNT, YYREEE (reference sequence). As DNA, the CDR3 is TGTGCCAGCAGATTAGGACAGGCGGAAACGGGCTACACCTTC. This encodes CASRLGQAETGYTF.

The chain joins TRBV5-1 to TRBJ1-3, with D perhaps matching TRBD1 (5 bases). Germline loops: CDR1 SGHRS, CDR2 YFSETQ. V dropped 2 bases and J dropped 3 bases, with 9 bases sitting between them. The CDR3 runs to 14 residues. CDR3 DNA: TGCGCCAGCAGCTTCCAGGGTGGTGGAAACACCATATATTTT. This gives the protein CASSFQGGGNTIYF.

The rearrangement links TRBV7-2 to TRBJ2-3; 13 bases match TRBD2. This CDR3 contains 19 residues. CDR1 is SGHTA, CDR2 FQGNSA, per germline. V shed 5 bases, J shed 1 base, and the junction held 12 bases outside the gene matches. The CDR3 reads CASSPTSGGARWGTDTQYF. CDR3 nucleotides: TGTGCCAGCAGCCCTACTAGCGGGGGGGCCAGATGGGGCACAGATACGCAGTATTTT.

The chain combines TRBV30 with TRBJ1-1; maybe TRBD1 (5 bases). Germline loops: CDR1 GTSNPN, CDR2 SVGIG (reference sequence). The CDR3 spans 13 residues. The V end was cut by 3 bases, the J end by 3 bases, with 11 bases between. The DNA for the CDR3 is TGTGCCTGGAGAGGGCAGGGCGACACTGAAGCTTTCTTT. Translating gives CAWRGQGDTEAFF.

This clone was counted a single time. The chain is built from TRBV6-5 and TRBJ2-3, with D unclear. The CDR3 is made up of 15 amino acids. CDR1 is MNHEY, CDR2 SVGAGI, per germline. Trimming shortened V by 0 bases and J by 6 bases, and 13 bases separated the two germline ends. The CDR3 region is CASSYSPSLRDTQYF. CDR3 DNA sequence: TGTGCCAGCAGTTACTCGCCTAGTTTAAGGGATACGCAGTATTTT.

The CDR3 reads CASRFSRDRSGANVLTF. Here the CDR3 DNA reads TGCGCCAGCAGGTTTTCCCGGGACAGGTCCGGGGCCAACGTCCTGACTTTC. V and J are TRBV5-1 and TRBJ2-6, with 8 bases lining up with TRBD1. Trimming removed 5 bases from V and 4 bases from J; junction bases left unmatched: 11. Germline loops: CDR1 SGHRS, CDR2 YFSETQ. There are 17 residues in the CDR3.

The V call is TRBV6-1, the J call TRBJ1-6, with D perhaps TRBD1 (5 bases). The V end lost 2 bases, the J end lost 6 bases, and 11 bases lay between the germline ends. Germline CDR1 is MNHNS and CDR2 is SASEGT. The CDR3 is 15 residues long. The CDR3 DNA follows: TGTGCCAGCAGTGAAACCCCCGGGGGTAATTCACCCCTCCACTTT. Its translation: CASSETPGGNSPLHF.

CDR3 in DNA: TGTGCCAGCAAACGGGGGGTGGGCGCTGAAGCTTTCTTT. It encodes CASKRGVGAEAFF. This chain connects TRBV6-5 to TRBJ1-1, with D possibly matching TRBD1 (5 bases). This CDR3 region has 13 residues. Trimming took off 7 bases at V and 6 bases at J, with 15 bases between the two ends. Germline V lookup: CDR1 MNHEY, CDR2 SVGAGI.

V usage is TRBV27 and J usage is TRBJ2-1; 15 bases line up with TRBD2. The CDR3 length is 19 residues. Germline assignment: CDR1 MNHEY and CDR2 SMNVEV (reference sequence). V gave up 5 bases and J gave up 0 bases; unmatched junction bases: 8. As DNA, the CDR3 is TGTGCCAGCAGTGTCGGGACTAGCGGGGGGTGGAGCTCCTACAATGAGCAGTTCTTC. Translation gives CASSVGTSGGWSSYNEQFF.